One and the same sample provided the 30 T cell receptor beta chains below, sequenced in a study of cytomegalovirus exposure and HLA in healthy donors. 13 Jbeta primers and 60 Vbeta primers were used for the PCR. Data came from immunoSEQ multiplex PCR; TCRdb stores just in-frame clones and leaves some out. The sample shows approximately 100,000 clones, 60% to 80% of them seen only once. The source material was PBMCs. These receptors were collected from a man aged 35 to 55 in good health and CMV-seronegative.

The CDR3 region is CASSRADGGSPQHF. The DNA for the CDR3 is TGTGCCAGCAGTCGTGCCGACGGGGGGTCGCCCCAGCATTTT. The rearrangement joins TRBV6-5 to TRBJ1-5; D possibly corresponds to TRBD1 (5 bases). CDR1 and CDR2 (germline): MNHEY, SVGAGI. The CDR3 covers 14 residues. Trimming stripped 5 bases from V and 9 bases from J, with 17 bases between.

The chain employs TRBV7-3 and TRBJ2-5, with D perhaps matching TRBD2 (6 bases). This CDR3 is 15 amino acids long. From germline, CDR1 is SGHTA and CDR2 FQGTGA. Trimming cost V 3 bases and J 1 base, with 12 bases left between them. In DNA, the CDR3 is TGTGCCAGCAGCTTGAATGCGGGGTCCCAAGAGACCCAGTACTTC. Its protein is CASSLNAGSQETQYF.

In its sample, this clone was seen once. CDR3 nucleotide sequence: TGTGCCAGCAGCTTAGGCAGGGGACGACGTTCACCCCTCCACTTT. Protein product: CASSLGRGRRSPLHF. This rearrangement joins TRBV13 to TRBJ1-6, with a weak D call TRBD1 (6 bases). The CDR3 is made up of 15 amino acids. From germline, CDR1 is PRHDT and CDR2 FYEKMQ (reference sequence). V gave up 0 bases and J gave up 9 bases, with 12 bases separating them.

This chain links TRBV7-8 with TRBJ2-2; D perhaps matches TRBD2 (7 bases). V was clipped by 0 bases and J by 3 bases, with 8 bases between them. The CDR3 spans 15 residues. Germline CDR1 is SGHVS and CDR2 is FQNEAQ. The CDR3 sequence is CASSLAGGHTGELFF. Written as DNA, the CDR3 is TGTGCCAGCAGCTTAGCGGGGGGGCACACCGGGGAGCTGTTTTTT.

This clone was observed a few times. The chain has TRBV2 and TRBJ1-1, with 8 nucleotides matching TRBD1. CDR1 and CDR2 (germline): SNHLY, FYNNEI. After removal of 7 bases from V and 7 bases from J, the junction contained 8 bases not matched to a gene. This CDR3 spans 13 amino acids. The CDR3 sequence is CASMGQGAGEAFF. CDR3 coding DNA: TGTGCCAGCATGGGCCAGGGGGCTGGTGAAGCTTTCTTT. Combining the CDR3 with reference TRBV2 and TRBJ1-1 gives the whole variable domain EPEVTQTPSHQVTQMGQEVILRCVPISNHLYFYWYRQILGQKVEFLVSFYNNEISEKSEIFDDQFSVERPDGSNFTLKIRSTKLEDSAMYFCASMGQGAGEAFFGQGTRLTVV.

The rearrangement links TRBV5-4 to TRBJ2-3, with D perhaps TRBD2 (6 bases). V was pared by 3 bases and J by 0 bases, with 8 bases between. This CDR3 is 14 amino acids long. Per the germline V gene, CDR1 is SGHNT and CDR2 is YYREEE (reference sequence). The CDR3 nucleotides read TGTGCCAGCAGCTGGACTACTAGCACAGATACGCAGTATTTT. It specifies CASSWTTSTDTQYF.

The sample holds a few counts of this clone. V usage is TRBV5-1 and J usage is TRBJ1-2; D not resolved. The CDR3 is 13 amino acids. Germline V gene sequence: CDR1 SGHRS, CDR2 YFSETQ. Trimming removed 0 bases from V and 8 bases from J, with 11 bases in between. The chain's CDR3 is CASSLDSGEGYTF. The CDR3 DNA sequence: TGCGCCAGCAGCTTGGATTCCGGGGAAGGCTACACCTTC.

This chain's CDR3 is CASNGRDSYNSPLHF. CDR3 DNA: TGTGCCAGCAACGGCCGGGACAGTTATAATTCACCCCTCCACTTT. The chain carries TRBV6-1 and TRBJ1-6; 7 nucleotides line up with TRBD1. V lost 7 bases and J lost 4; bases outside the gene matches: 7. The CDR3 consists of 15 residues. CDR1 and CDR2 (germline): MNHNS, SASEGT.

This rearrangement joins TRBV5-1 to TRBJ1-3; D gene unclear. V shed 3 bases and J shed 1 base, with 5 bases lying between them. Germline lookup yields CDR1 SGHRS and CDR2 YFSETQ. The CDR3 is 13 residues long. CDR3: CASSYGSGNTIYF. The CDR3 region has the DNA TGCGCCAGCAGCTACGGGTCTGGAAACACCATATATTTT.

The genes are TRBV4-2 and TRBJ2-7, with D possibly being TRBD1 (6 bases). V shed 0 bases and J shed 9 bases, with 15 bases lying between them. Germline assignment: CDR1 LGHNA and CDR2 YNFKEQ. CDR3 length: 14 residues. The CDR3 DNA reads as TGTGCCAGCAGCCAAGACAGGGGCCACTTCGTGCAGTACTTC. Protein product: CASSQDRGHFVQYF.

This clone has a single count. V usage is TRBV18 and J usage is TRBJ1-1; 11 nucleotides agree with TRBD1. The germline gives CDR1 KGHSH, CDR2 LQKENI. J lost 4 bases, V lost 5 bases, and 6 bases had no gene match. The CDR3 is 15 residues long. CDR3 coding DNA: TGTGCCAGCTCAGGATATGGGACAGGGGGCACTGAAGCTTTCTTT. Translated: CASSGYGTGGTEAFF. Full variable domain (outside the CDR3, taken from reference TRBV18 and TRBJ1-1): NAGVMQNPRHLVRRRGQEARLRCSPMKGHSHVYWYRQLPEEGLKFMVYLQKENIIDESGMPKERFSAEFPKEGPSILRIQQVVRGDSAAYFCASSGYGTGGTEAFFGQGTRLTVV.

The chain couples TRBV7-9 to TRBJ2-5, with D hard to call. CDR1 and CDR2 from the germline V gene are SEHNR and FQNEAQ (reference sequence). Trimming pared 3 bases from V and 5 bases from J, leaving 16 bases between. CDR3 length equals 15 residues. The CDR3, as DNA: TGTGCCAGCAGCTTGCTTGTTTCGGGTAGGGAGACCCAGTACTTC. Its translation: CASSLLVSGRETQYF.

This clone was seen a handful of times. The V call is TRBV4-1, the J call TRBJ2-5; 10 positions match TRBD1. In germline, CDR1 is MGHRA, CDR2 YSYEKL. The CDR3 is made up of 16 amino acids. With 4 bases clipped from V and 2 bases from J, the junction kept 7 bases outside the gene matches. DNA of the CDR3: TGCGCCAGCAGCCCGCGGACAGGGGGAGGGCAAGAGACCCAGTACTTC. Its translation: CASSPRTGGGQETQYF.

J is TRBJ1-5 and V is TRBV7-9; 7 bases match TRBD1. The CDR3 loop spans 15 amino acids. Trimming cost V 5 bases and J 6 bases; bases outside gene matches: 10. Looked up from germline, CDR1 is SEHNR and CDR2 is FQNEAQ (reference sequence). In DNA, the CDR3 is TGTGCCAGCAGCGCGACAGGGAACATAGGTCAGCCCCAGCATTTT. Encoded protein: CASSATGNIGQPQHF.

This clone was recorded once. The chain links TRBV2 to TRBJ2-1; 9 nucleotides line up with TRBD2. The CDR3 is 15 amino acids. Germline V CDR1 and CDR2: SNHLY, FYNNEI. Trimming cost V 3 bases and J 5 bases; bases outside gene matches: 5. CDR3 protein: CASSDGVAGDNEQFF. DNA of the CDR3: TGTGCCAGCAGTGATGGGGTAGCGGGGGACAATGAGCAGTTCTTC.

The V call is TRBV18, the J call TRBJ1-2, with 12 nucleotides matching TRBD1. This CDR3 spans 16 amino acids. Losses at the gene ends were 3 bases for V and 5 bases for J; bases not matched to a gene: 7. Germline V CDR1 and CDR2: KGHSH, LQKENI. The DNA of the CDR3 is TGTGCCAGCTCACCCTCCGGGACAGGGGGCGAATATGGCTACACCTTC. Protein sequence: CASSPSGTGGEYGYTF.

The V and J genes are TRBV7-2 and TRBJ2-7; the match to TRBD2 covers 9 bases. Unmatched junction bases numbered 8, after V lost 2 bases and J lost 6 bases. The CDR3 runs 15 residues. Germline V lookup: CDR1 SGHTA, CDR2 FQGNSA. The CDR3 coding sequence is TGTGCCAGCAGCTTAACGGGACTAGCAACGATCGAGCAGTACTTC. Protein sequence: CASSLTGLATIEQYF.

This clone was picked up one time. The chain is built from TRBV5-6 and TRBJ1-2; 9 bases align to TRBD1. Germline assignment: CDR1 SGHDT and CDR2 YYEEEE. The CDR3 is 14 residues long. V trimming: 4 bases; J trimming: 4 bases; junction bases outside the gene matches: 5. CDR3 coding DNA: TGTGCCAGCAGCGAGGACAGGGGCCTCTATGGCTACACCTTC. Translation: CASSEDRGLYGYTF.

The chain recombines TRBV10-3 with TRBJ1-5; no definite D call. In germline, CDR1 is ENHRY, CDR2 SYGVKD. V was trimmed by 6 bases and J by 1 base, leaving 7 bases between them. The CDR3 runs 13 residues. The CDR3 coding sequence is TGTGCCATCAGGCGGGAAAGCAATCAGCCCCAGCATTTT. Its translation: CAIRRESNQPQHF.

This chain connects TRBV7-3 to TRBJ2-2; 9 bases fit TRBD2. The CDR3 spans 16 residues. Germline lookup yields CDR1 SGHTA and CDR2 FQGTGA. V trimming: 5 bases; J trimming: 4 bases; junction bases outside the gene matches: 8. CDR3 residues: CASSPAGGPGTGELFF. The CDR3, as DNA: TGTGCCAGCAGCCCGGCGGGGGGGCCAGGCACCGGGGAGCTGTTTTTT.

The V call is TRBV13, the J call TRBJ1-1; D not certain. The CDR3 has 14 amino acids. V was clipped by 4 bases and J by 0 bases, with 9 bases between them. Per the germline V gene, CDR1 is PRHDT and CDR2 is FYEKMQ (reference sequence). CDR3 in DNA: TGTGCCAGCAGCTACCCGAGTATGAACACTGAAGCTTTCTTT. Residues: CASSYPSMNTEAFF.

V usage is TRBV7-6 and J usage is TRBJ2-1; 7 positions agree with TRBD2. V shed 5 bases and J 0 bases; nucleotides not matched to a gene: 4. CDR1 is SGHVS, CDR2 FNYEAQ, per germline. CDR3 size: 15 residues. CDR3 nucleotides: TGTGCCAGCAGCGCCGGACTAGTCTCCTACAATGAGCAGTTCTTC. The encoded protein is CASSAGLVSYNEQFF.

V usage is TRBV19 and J usage is TRBJ2-7; the D gene is possibly TRBD1 (6 bases). V gave up 5 bases and J gave up 2 bases, with 19 bases separating them. Germline V lookup: CDR1 LNHDA, CDR2 SQIVND (reference sequence). This CDR3 is 16 amino acids long. As DNA, the CDR3 is TGTGCCAGTAGTTGGGGGCCATCGACTACAACCTACGAGCAGTACTTC. This sequence encodes CASSWGPSTTTYEQYF.

The CDR3 loop reads CASSEGVPGTVVYEQYF. Written as DNA, the CDR3 is TGTGCCAGCAGTGAAGGGGTCCCCGGGACAGTTGTCTACGAGCAGTACTTC. This rearrangement joins TRBV6-1 to TRBJ2-7, with 7 positions matching TRBD1. J was trimmed by 3 bases and V by 1 base; bases with no gene match: 12. The CDR3 is 17 residues long. Germline V gene sequence: CDR1 MNHNS, CDR2 SASEGT.

The rearrangement joins TRBV5-6 to TRBJ1-4; TRBD1 might be the D (5 bases). The CDR3 has 14 amino acids. Germline lookup yields CDR1 SGHDT and CDR2 YYEEEE. V dropped 0 bases and J dropped 8 bases, with 11 bases sitting between them. The CDR3 DNA is TGTGCCAGCAGCTTGGTTCGGGGGAGCGAAAAACTGTTTTTT. Residues: CASSLVRGSEKLFF.

V is TRBV7-9 and J is TRBJ1-3; tentatively, D is TRBD1 (5 bases). The CDR3 has 15 amino acids. V was shortened by 10 bases and J by 0 bases, with 16 bases between the two germline ends. The germline V gene has CDR1 SEHNR and CDR2 FQNEAQ (reference sequence). CDR3 nucleotide sequence: TGTGCCACCGAAGACGGACATAACTCTGGAAACACCATATATTTT. The encoded protein is CATEDGHNSGNTIYF.

A word on this clone: Likely a read error: the CDR3 ends without its conserved phenylalanine or tryptophan. This chain connects TRBV7-9 to TRBJ2-2, with D unclear. The CDR3 totals 14 residues. V was pared by 1 base and J by 2 bases, with 5 bases between. Germline CDR1 is SEHNR and CDR2 is FQNEAQ (reference sequence). For the CDR3, the DNA is TGTGCCAGCAGCTTAGGGTCCAACACCGGGGAGCTGTTTCTT. Translating it yields CASSLGSNTGELFL.

J is TRBJ2-7 and V is TRBV7-2; 13 nucleotides line up with TRBD2. This CDR3 is 18 amino acids long. CDR1 is SGHTA, CDR2 FQGNSA, per germline. Trimming removed 5 bases from V and 1 base from J; junction bases left unmatched: 11. DNA of the CDR3: TGTGCCAGCAGCCCTGGGCCCACGGGACTAGCGGGGTCCTACGAGCAGTACTTC. Encoded protein: CASSPGPTGLAGSYEQYF.

This chain links TRBV27 with TRBJ2-5; D is unresolved. Looked up from germline, CDR1 is MNHEY and CDR2 is SMNVEV (reference sequence). V was trimmed by 5 bases and J by 5 bases, leaving 9 bases between them. The length of the CDR3 is 12 residues. CDR3 sequence (DNA): TGTGCCAGCAGTAACTACGGGGAGACCCAGTACTTC. Translated: CASSNYGETQYF.

This clone was counted between two and nine times. The rearrangement uses TRBV7-2 and TRBJ2-5; 8 bases match TRBD2. This CDR3 has 14 residues. V gave up 4 bases and J gave up 5 bases; unmatched junction bases: 6. Germline V CDR1 and CDR2: SGHTA, FQGNSA. CDR3 nucleotides: TGTGCCAGCAGCTCCGGGGGGGCCGAGGAGACCCAGTACTTC. It specifies CASSSGGAEETQYF.